This T cell receptor beta chain was documented in a study of patients and donors after allogeneic stem cell transplantation. A few counts support this clonotype. This CDR3 has 15 residues. V lost 6 bases to trimming and J lost 2 bases; unmatched junction nucleotides: 9. Each CDR3 protein is one row after TCRdb ran MiXCR on the RT-PCR reads. The sample consists of hundreds of thousands of distinct CDR3 sequences, roughly 38% of them appearing once. This chain uses TRBV12-3 or TRBV12-4 with TRBJ1-1; 7 bases line up with TRBD1. The clonotype was recovered from a human donor who was either an allogeneic HSCT recipient or a stem cell or donor lymphocyte infusion donor (not recorded which). It is not recorded whose cells these are; they may come from a transplant donor. Sequencing input: blood, either unsorted or a sorted T cell fraction (not recorded which). CDR3 protein: CASSGQAWDNTEAFF. The CDR3, as DNA: TGTGCCAGCAGCGGACAGGCATGGGATAACACTGAAGCTTTCTTT.